This T cell receptor beta chain was recovered during a study of control samples from healthy donors and cancer patients. Assay: immunoSEQ multiplex PCR; the TCRdb copy retains only in-frame clones and omits some. Here the sample spans some 150,000 clones, approximately 94% being singletons. The source is a man in his forties or fifties in good health. The material sequenced was blood.

The CDR3: CASSAGGDTGELFF. As DNA, the CDR3 is TGTGCCAGCAGTGCGGGGGGCGACACCGGGGAGCTGTTTTTT. This rearrangement joins TRBV25-1 to TRBJ2-2; a possible D gene is TRBD2 (7 bases). Germline V CDR1 and CDR2: MGHDK, SYGVNS. V shed 4 bases and J shed 3 bases, with 9 bases lying between them. The CDR3 contains 14 residues. Looking up the rest from reference TRBV25-1 and TRBJ2-2 gives the full variable domain: EADIYQTPRYLVIGTGKKITLECSQTMGHDKMYWYQQDPGMELHLIHYSYGVNSTEKGDLSSESTVSRIRTEHFPLTLESARPSHTSQYLCASSAGGDTGELFFGEGSRLTVL.